A single sample gave rise to the 30 T cell receptor beta chains below, sequenced in a study of cytomegalovirus exposure and HLA in healthy donors. PCR amplification relied on 60 Vbeta primers (plus 13 Jbeta primers). Clones were sequenced by immunoSEQ multiplex PCR, and TCRdb holds only the in-frame ones, with some missing. Of around 80,000 clones listed, approximately 65% are singletons. The sequencing sample was made of PBMCs. All receptors come from a male donor in good health and CMV-seropositive.

The rearrangement uses TRBV19 and TRBJ2-3; D perhaps matches TRBD1 (5 bases). The CDR3 loop spans 14 amino acids. The V and J ends lost 7 bases and 0 bases respectively, with 11 bases between them. Germline CDR1 reads LNHDA; CDR2 reads SQIVND (reference sequence). The CDR3 sequence is CASKRGTSTDTQYF. DNA for the CDR3: TGTGCCAGTAAAAGGGGAACGAGCACAGATACGCAGTATTTT.

V gene TRBV27 combines with J gene TRBJ1-5; no clear D. This CDR3 is 14 amino acids long. Germline V CDR1 and CDR2: MNHEY, SMNVEV (reference sequence). V was clipped by 5 bases and J by 2 bases, with 10 bases between them. CDR3 amino acids: CASSEALGNQPQHF. CDR3 sequence (DNA): TGTGCCAGCAGTGAGGCCTTAGGCAATCAGCCCCAGCATTTT.

This clone showed up just once. The CDR3 region is CASSQLAEGLGEQYF. The CDR3 region has the DNA TGCGCCAGCAGCCAATTAGCAGAGGGATTGGGGGAGCAGTACTTC. The V and J genes are TRBV4-3 and TRBJ2-7; D is perhaps TRBD2 (5 bases). Germline CDR1 and CDR2: LGHNA and YSLEER. Trimming shortened V by 2 bases and J by 7 bases, and 18 bases separated the two germline ends. CDR3 size: 15 residues.

The chain couples TRBV7-9 to TRBJ2-5; 8 bases align to TRBD1. The CDR3 is 15 amino acids. Germline loops: CDR1 SEHNR, CDR2 FQNEAQ (reference sequence). After removal of 5 bases from V and 2 bases from J, the junction contained 7 bases not matched to a gene. The CDR3, as DNA: TGTGCCAGCAGCCCCAGGGGGCGGCCTCAAGAGACCCAGTACTTC. Encoded protein: CASSPRGRPQETQYF.

This chain connects TRBV27 to TRBJ1-4; 7 nucleotides match TRBD1. V lost 3 bases and J lost 7; bases outside the gene matches: 8. The CDR3 length is 15 residues. CDR1 is MNHEY and CDR2 is SMNVEV in the germline V gene (reference sequence). The DNA for the CDR3 is TGTGCCAGCAGTTTCGCCCGACAGGGCGGTGAAAAACTGTTTTTT. Amino acid sequence: CASSFARQGGEKLFF.

The rearrangement links TRBV25-1 to TRBJ2-5, with 8 bases aligning to TRBD2. This CDR3 contains 16 residues. The trim removed 5 bases at V and 5 bases at J, leaving 13 bases unmatched. Per the germline V gene, CDR1 is MGHDK and CDR2 is SYGVNS. The CDR3 DNA is TGTGCCAGCAGTTCCACGGGTAGCGGGACCTGGGAGACCCAGTACTTC. Its translation is CASSSTGSGTWETQYF.

A note on this clone: The junction and the germline gene differ at one end; a read error may be behind it. At the DNA level, this CDR3 is encoded by other sequences in the same sample as well. The gene calls are TRBV7-2 and TRBJ2-2; TRBD1 might be the D (6 bases). The germline V gene encodes CDR1 SGHTA and CDR2 FQGNSA. The CDR3 contains 14 residues. CDR3: CASDLTGNTGELFF. The CDR3, as DNA: TGTGCCAGCGACCTTACAGGGAACACCGGAGAGCTGTTTTTT.

The rearrangement joins TRBV19 to TRBJ2-7; TRBD1 aligns across 7 bases. Unmatched junction bases numbered 6, after V lost 6 bases and J lost 7 bases. CDR1 is LNHDA, CDR2 SQIVND, per germline (reference sequence). The CDR3 runs to 12 residues. CDR3 loop: CASRTRTGEQYF. The DNA for the CDR3 is TGTGCCAGTAGAACCCGGACAGGAGAGCAGTACTTC.

This chain uses TRBV27 with TRBJ2-7; D perhaps matches TRBD1 (8 bases). This CDR3 is 18 amino acids long. Germline V CDR1 and CDR2: MNHEY, SMNVEV (reference sequence). V lost 5 bases, J lost 3 bases, and 26 bases lay in between. The DNA for the CDR3 is TGTGCCAGCAGTACCCTCGCCCCTGTACAGGGGGGGGGCTACGAGCAGTACTTC. Amino acid sequence: CASSTLAPVQGGGYEQYF.

The chain combines TRBV11-2 with TRBJ2-7; possibly TRBD2 for D (5 bases). The CDR3 is made up of 14 amino acids. CDR1 and CDR2 (germline): SGHAT, FQNNGV. Trimming removed 2 bases at V and 6 bases at J, with 14 bases between. CDR3 protein: CASSLSQRGREQYF. CDR3 in DNA: TGTGCCAGCAGCTTAAGTCAGAGAGGGCGCGAGCAGTACTTC.

V is TRBV19 and J is TRBJ2-5; a possible D gene is TRBD2 (6 bases). The germline V and J ends were trimmed by 1 base and 3 bases, with 9 bases remaining between them. Germline V gives CDR1 LNHDA, CDR2 SQIVND (reference sequence). The CDR3 spans 14 residues. The CDR3, as DNA: TGTGCCAGTAGTATAGTAGGGGAGGAAGAGACCCAGTACTTC. The encoded protein is CASSIVGEEETQYF. Supplemented by reference TRBV19 and TRBJ2-5, the full variable domain reads DGGITQSPKYLFRKEGQNVTLSCEQNLNHDAMYWYRQDPGQGLRLIYYSQIVNDFQKGDIAEGYSVSREKKESFPLTVTSAQKNPTAFYLCASSIVGEEETQYFGPGTRLLVL.

The chain joins TRBV9 to TRBJ2-1; D uncertain. CDR1 is SGDLS and CDR2 is YYNGEE in the germline V gene. V shed 0 bases and J shed 1 base, with 8 bases lying between them. This CDR3 has 15 residues. The CDR3 coding sequence is TGTGCCAGCAGCGTAGATACGGTATCCTACAATGAGCAGTTCTTC. As protein: CASSVDTVSYNEQFF. The entire variable domain, with the rest obtained from reference TRBV9 and TRBJ2-1, is as follows: DSGVTQTPKHLITATGQRVTLRCSPRSGDLSVYWYQQSLDQGLQFLIQYYNGEERAKGNILERFSAQQFPDLHSELNLSSLELGDSALYFCASSVDTVSYNEQFFGPGTRLTVL.

This chain uses TRBV6-5 with TRBJ1-2; possible D gene TRBD1, 5 bases. CDR1 and CDR2 from the germline V gene are MNHEY and SVGAGI. CDR3 length: 13 residues. Trimming cost V 6 bases and J 8 bases, with 16 bases left between them. The CDR3: CASRNGFTGGYTF. The CDR3 DNA reads as TGTGCCAGCAGAAACGGTTTCACAGGCGGCTACACCTTC.

This clone was observed a few times. The CDR3 sequence is CASSESNREETQYF. The DNA for the CDR3 is TGCGCCAGCAGTGAGTCGAACAGGGAGGAGACCCAGTACTTC. V is TRBV10-2 and J is TRBJ2-5, with D perhaps TRBD1 (6 bases). The CDR3 extends over 14 amino acids. The germline gives CDR1 WSHSY, CDR2 SAAADI. V lost 0 bases, J lost 5 bases, and 10 bases lay in between.

The genes are TRBV7-6 and TRBJ2-1; a possible D gene is TRBD1 (6 bases). The V gene lost 2 bases and the J gene lost 0 bases, with 14 bases spanning the gap. Germline lookup yields CDR1 SGHVS and CDR2 FNYEAQ. This CDR3 has 17 amino acids. CDR3 sequence: CASSLFDRLSSYNEQFF. CDR3 nucleotide sequence: TGTGCCAGCAGCTTATTCGACAGGTTAAGCTCCTACAATGAGCAGTTCTTC. The entire variable domain, with the rest obtained from reference TRBV7-6 and TRBJ2-1, is as follows: GAGVSQSPRYKVTKRGQDVALRCDPISGHVSLYWYRQALGQGPEFLTYFNYEAQQDKSGLPNDRFSAERPEGSISTLTIQRTEQRDSAMYRCASSLFDRLSSYNEQFFGPGTRLTVL.

V gene TRBV5-1 combines with J gene TRBJ2-7; perhaps TRBD1 as D (7 bases). This CDR3 has 17 residues. From germline, CDR1 is SGHRS and CDR2 YFSETQ. Trimming took 4 bases from V and 2 from J, leaving 22 bases between them. The CDR3 coding sequence is TGCGCCAGCAGCGTCTTTAGATCGGGGGACAGACCCTACGAGCAGTACTTC. It is translated as CASSVFRSGDRPYEQYF.

The V gene is TRBV11-2, the J gene TRBJ1-1, with a possible D match to TRBD1 (6 bases). There are 14 residues in the CDR3. V gave up 3 bases and J gave up 3 bases, with 11 bases separating them. Per the germline V gene, CDR1 is SGHAT and CDR2 is FQNNGV. The CDR3 coding sequence is TGTGCCAGCAGCTTGGAACAGGGTTACACTGAAGCTTTCTTT. Its protein product is CASSLEQGYTEAFF.

The J gene is TRBJ1-5, the V gene TRBV27; no clear D gene. The CDR3 is made up of 16 amino acids. Germline loops: CDR1 MNHEY, CDR2 SMNVEV (reference sequence). V was trimmed by 5 bases and J by 3 bases, leaving 17 bases between them. CDR3 nucleotides: TGTGCCAGCAGTCCAACTACACCTACCTTCAATCAGCCCCAGCATTTT. Translating gives CASSPTTPTFNQPQHF.

This chain links TRBV9 with TRBJ2-1; TRBD2 agrees at 7 bases. Looked up from germline, CDR1 is SGDLS and CDR2 is YYNGEE. This CDR3 comprises 15 residues. With 0 bases clipped from V and 0 bases from J, the junction kept 0 bases outside the gene matches. Here the CDR3 reads CASSVVAGSYNEQFF. For the CDR3, the DNA is TGTGCCAGCAGCGTAGTAGCGGGCTCCTACAATGAGCAGTTCTTC.

The genes are TRBV6-5 and TRBJ2-3, with 7 bases fitting TRBD2. CDR3 length equals 14 residues. Germline CDR1 is MNHEY and CDR2 is SVGAGI. With V trimmed by 2 bases and J by 6 bases, 5 bases remained unmatched. CDR3 in amino acids: CASSYGEGSDTQYF. The DNA of the CDR3 is TGTGCCAGCAGTTACGGGGAGGGGAGTGATACGCAGTATTTT.

The chain couples TRBV9 to TRBJ2-2; tentative D call: TRBD2 (6 bases). The CDR3 contains 16 residues. V was trimmed by 0 bases and J by 1 base, leaving 10 bases between them. Germline V gene data show CDR1 as SGDLS and CDR2 as YYNGEE. In DNA form, the CDR3 reads TGTGCCAGCAGCGTAGGGGGAGCGGGGAACACCGGGGAGCTGTTTTTT. Its translation is CASSVGGAGNTGELFF.

This clone showed up just a few times. This chain links TRBV5-6 with TRBJ2-5, with 10 bases fitting TRBD1. From germline, CDR1 is SGHDT and CDR2 YYEEEE. V lost 3 bases and J lost 5; bases outside the gene matches: 10. The CDR3 runs 16 residues. The CDR3 sequence: CASSYFKTGGAETQYF. For the CDR3, the DNA is TGTGCCAGCAGCTACTTCAAGACAGGGGGCGCGGAGACCCAGTACTTC.

CDR3 protein: CASSSQGRPPLYEQYF. DNA of the CDR3: TGTGCCAGCAGCAGCCAGGGAAGGCCACCCCTTTACGAGCAGTACTTC. The chain couples TRBV5-6 to TRBJ2-7; the D gene is possibly TRBD1 (5 bases). Trimming removed 4 bases at V and 4 bases at J, with 21 bases between. Germline CDR1 and CDR2: SGHDT and YYEEEE. The CDR3 runs to 16 residues. The full variable domain, completed using reference TRBV5-6 and TRBJ2-7, is DAGVTQSPTHLIKTRGQQVTLRCSPKSGHDTVSWYQQALGQGPQFIFQYYEEEERQRGNFPDRFSGHQFPNYSSELNVNALLLGDSALYLCASSSQGRPPLYEQYFGPGTRLTVT.

This clone occurred a few times. The rearrangement joins TRBV13 to TRBJ2-2; D is possibly TRBD1 (5 bases). This CDR3 spans 18 amino acids. V lost 2 bases and J lost 3, with 19 bases in between. Germline V CDR1 and CDR2: PRHDT, FYEKMQ (reference sequence). The CDR3 sequence: CASSLSSWGRADTGELFF. CDR3 nucleotide sequence: TGTGCCAGCAGCTTATCGTCATGGGGCAGGGCGGACACCGGGGAGCTGTTTTTT.

This chain links TRBV7-3 with TRBJ1-2; D is ambiguous. Trimming took off 9 bases at V and 7 bases at J, with 18 bases between the two ends. There are 13 residues in the CDR3. CDR1 is SGHTA, CDR2 FQGTGA, per germline. The CDR3 reads CASAANGWSGYTF. CDR3 DNA: TGTGCCAGTGCGGCTAACGGGTGGAGTGGCTACACCTTC.

The genes are TRBV27 and TRBJ1-1; TRBD1 matches 7 bases. Germline V gene lookup returns CDR1 MNHEY and CDR2 SMNVEV (reference sequence). V shed 3 bases and J 0 bases; nucleotides not matched to a gene: 4. The CDR3 has 15 residues. The CDR3 DNA follows: TGTGCCAGCAGTTTTCACAGGGGACTGAACACTGAAGCTTTCTTT. It codes for CASSFHRGLNTEAFF.

This sequence joins TRBV27 and TRBJ2-7, with 10 positions matching TRBD1. V gave up 8 bases and J gave up 1 base; unmatched junction bases: 8. This CDR3 has 15 amino acids. Germline CDR1 and CDR2: MNHEY and SMNVEV (reference sequence). CDR3: CASGEGTGVSYEQYF. For the CDR3, the DNA is TGTGCCAGCGGTGAGGGGACAGGGGTTTCCTACGAGCAGTACTTC.

V and J are TRBV7-2 and TRBJ2-2, with 8 bases lining up with TRBD2. This CDR3 is built from 15 residues. Trimming took 7 bases from V and 4 from J; bases not matched to a gene: 8. Germline CDR1 SGHTA, CDR2 FQGNSA. The CDR3 DNA reads as TGTGCCAGCAACCGGGGGGGCGCAGTCACCGGGGAGCTGTTTTTT. It codes for CASNRGGAVTGELFF. Full variable domain (remainder filled in from reference TRBV7-2 and TRBJ2-2): GAGVSQSPSNKVTEKGKDVELRCDPISGHTALYWYRQSLGQGLEFLIYFQGNSAPDKSGLPSDRFSAERTGGSVSTLTIQRTQQEDSAVYLCASNRGGAVTGELFFGEGSRLTVL.

Worth noting for this clone: The sample holds other DNA sequences that translate to the same CDR3. The chain links TRBV2 to TRBJ2-7, with 7 bases matching TRBD1. V lost 6 bases and J lost 2; bases outside the gene matches: 1. This CDR3 has 12 amino acids. The germline gives CDR1 SNHLY, CDR2 FYNNEI. The CDR3 loop reads CASRTGTYEQYF. The CDR3 DNA sequence: TGTGCCAGCAGGACAGGGACCTACGAGCAGTACTTC.

V and J are TRBV2 and TRBJ1-2, with D possibly matching TRBD1 (6 bases). The CDR3 runs 14 residues. Between the trimmed V and J ends, which lost 7 bases and 0 bases, there was a span of 12 bases. CDR1 and CDR2 (germline): SNHLY, FYNNEI. In DNA, the CDR3 is TGTGCCAGCATCGAGGACAGATCTAACTATGGCTACACCTTC. As protein: CASIEDRSNYGYTF.